This is a list of T cell receptor beta chains from one sample in a study of T-cell reconstitution after alpha-beta-depleted transplantation in children. TCRdb passed the PCR reads through MiXCR, listing each CDR3 protein once. Of approximately 300,000 distinct CDR3 sequences listed, approximately 10% are singletons. Sequences were derived from peripheral blood, sampled 180 days after TCRalphabeta/CD19-depleted stem cell transplant. The source is a male patient under 10 years old who had a stem cell transplant for chronic granulomatous disease, so the T cells may come from the graft donor. The CDR3 runs from the conserved cysteine through the conserved F or W. A D gene is named only where the DNA matches it firmly. Rows give clone size only sometimes, using once, few, many, or a class for an expanded clone.

CDR3nt,CDR3aa,d_gene,v_gene,abundance,j_gene
TGCGCCAGCAGCACTACAGGGAGGGGCACTGAAGCTTTCTTT,CASSTTGRGTEAFF,-,TRBV4-1,many,TRBJ1-1
TGTGCCAGCAGCGCGGCGGGCCACACAGATACGCAGTATTTT,CASSAAGHTDTQYF,-,TRBV11-3,many,TRBJ2-3
TGTGCCAGCAGCTTCAAGGGACTACCCCGCTACGAGCAGTACTTC,CASSFKGLPRYEQYF,TRBD2,TRBV7-9,many,TRBJ2-7
TGTGCCAGCAGCTCCAACAAAAGGACAGGGGGCTACTATGGCTACACCTTC,CASSSNKRTGGYYGYTF,TRBD1,TRBV11-2,many,TRBJ1-2
TGTGCCAGCAGTCCTCCCGGGGCAGTAGATACGCAGTATTTT,CASSPPGAVDTQYF,-,TRBV7-9,many,TRBJ2-3
TGTGCCAGCAGTCACCCCGGGGTCCATGGCTACACCTTC,CASSHPGVHGYTF,-,TRBV6-5,many,TRBJ1-2
TGTGCCAGCATCTCATCCGGGACTAGCGGGCGCGGGTTGGGGGAGCTGTTTTTT,CASISSGTSGRGLGELFF,TRBD2,TRBV12-3/TRBV12-4,many,TRBJ2-2
TGTGCCAGCAGTGCCGATGGGTCAGGGAGCTCCTACGAGCAGTACTTC,CASSADGSGSSYEQYF,-,TRBV25-1,-,TRBJ2-7
TGTGCCAGCAGCTTACGCCTAAACAGGGAGTATTCTGGAAACACCATATATTTT,CASSLRLNREYSGNTIYF,-,TRBV7-2,many,TRBJ1-3
TGCAGTGCTAGAGATGGAGGGGCACTGGGTATGGATTCACCCCTCCACTTT,CSARDGGALGMDSPLHF,-,TRBV20-1,many,TRBJ1-6
TGTGCCAGTAGTATCCGGGATACGCAGTATTTT,CASSIRDTQYF,-,TRBV19,few,TRBJ2-3
TGTGCCAGCAGTTTAGAAGAAGGGTCCTTAAAGCAGTACTTC,CASSLEEGSLKQYF,-,TRBV12-3/TRBV12-4,few,TRBJ2-7
TGTGCCAGCAGCAAAGCGCTTCGAGCCTGGGTCCCACAAAAGACCCAGTACTTC,CASSKALRAWVPQKTQYF,-,TRBV21-1,many,TRBJ2-5
TGTGCCGGGTCCGGTGGGGAAGGTTCCTACAATGAGCAGTTCTTC,CAGSGGEGSYNEQFF,-,TRBV30,many,TRBJ2-1
TGTGCCAGCAGTGAACTACTAAGCCCACAGGGAAATAATTCACCCCTCCACTTT,CASSELLSPQGNNSPLHF,-,TRBV2,few,TRBJ1-6
TGTGCCATCGGCGACAGGTCTGGCTACACCTTC,CAIGDRSGYTF,-,TRBV10-3,many,TRBJ1-2
TGTGCCACCAGTGATCCGAGGGGCCGACAGGGCACCGGGGAGCTGTTTTTT,CATSDPRGRQGTGELFF,TRBD1,TRBV24-1,many,TRBJ2-2
TGTGCCAGCTCATCACAGATTCGACGGCGGGGCACAGATACGCAGTATTTT,CASSSQIRRRGTDTQYF,-,TRBV18,few,TRBJ2-3